This T cell receptor (beta chain) comes out of a study of shared clonotypes between healthy human individuals. This CDR3 is 15 amino acids long. Trimming pared 1 base from V and 8 bases from J, leaving 18 bases between. Germline V gives CDR1 SGHNT, CDR2 YYREEE (reference sequence). In the naive CD8 group, cells lacked CD45RO and were positively selected for CCR7, so terminally differentiated effector memory CD45RA+ cells were left out. Sequencing was performed with immunoSEQ multiplex PCR; in TCRdb, only in-frame clones are kept and a portion is missing. The sample lists approximately 720,000 clones, roughly nine tenths seen once, with approximately 22% in the top ten.

The rearrangement links TRBV5-4 to TRBJ1-2; tentatively, D is TRBD1 (6 bases). This clonotype was sampled from a man aged 25 to 45 in good health. Sequenced input: naive CD8+ T cells sorted from blood. CDR3 residues: CASSLSGTRKLGYTF. Here the CDR3 DNA reads TGTGCCAGCAGCTTGAGCGGGACAAGAAAACTCGGCTACACCTTC.